This T cell receptor (beta chain) was identified in a study of CD8+CD57+ T cells in acquired aplastic anemia (dated by TCRdb to between 2017 and 2018). A note on the overall study: Extracted DNA from sorted CD4+ and CD8+ cells averaged about 3 ug, ranging from roughly 0.17 to 27.4 ug. CD8+CD57+ expansion was defined as frequency above the mean frequency observed in healthy subjects.

The patients picked for sequencing were ones in whom flow cytometry had shown an expansion of CD8+CD57+ cells. Every patient had a diagnosis of severe acquired aplastic anemia based on International Study of Aplastic Anemia and Agranulocytosis and Camitta criteria. At the time blood was sampled, none of the patients had received any therapy. TCR repertoires of sorted CD4+ and CD8+ blood T cells from severe aplastic anemia patients and healthy subjects were deep-sequenced in the study. In the USA, patient enrollment took place under clinicaltrials.gov protocols 00001620, 01623167, 00001397, 00071045, 00081523 and 00961064. Ficoll-Paque density gradient centrifugation was used to isolate peripheral blood mononuclear cells. Before DNA extraction, CD4+ and CD8+ T cells were sorted by FACS or by magnetic beads. The study at large found these results: No significant difference in CD8+ Simpson's diversity was found between patients and healthy controls (P=0.060). Approximately 27 CD8+ CDR3 sequences were found in both patients and controls but appeared to be highly expressed in patients and within the immunodominant clones of the patients.

V is clipped by 2 bases and J by 2 bases, and the sequence between their germline boundaries is 10 bases long. Including the terminal cysteine and phenylalanine, the CDR3 comprises 14 residues. Only the CDR3 DNA is retained, 42 bases long and in frame from the first base. Based on the germline V gene, the CDR1 and CDR2 sequences are SGHRS and YFSETQ. TCR beta VDJ combination and CDR3 sequence profiling used genomic DNA as the template. An Illumina HiSeq 2000 was the platform used for TCR repertoire sequencing. As for how the authors treated the data: TRBV/TRBJ rearrangement plots, CDR3 size and DJ length profiles, and Simpson's diversity index were used to assess repertoires. The most abundant DNA sequence in the deep sequencing data was defined as the immunodominant clone. CDR3 amino acid sequences were checked for sharing across subjects and were also compared against the VDJdb database and published repertoires. The raw public data were reprocessed by TCRdb itself: fastp quality trimming at Q25, MiXCR clonotype calling, in-frame beta chains only. When rows share a CDR3 protein, they turn into one entry using the most common DNA and genes. The V and J calls follow TCRdb's processing rather than the paper's. The table for this sample lists 170,000 or so distinct CDR3 sequences; 48% of them were counted only once. Of the sample, about 30% is held by the ten largest clones.

This clonotype occurred many times. This receptor's antigen is unknown. No base-level quality is on record; no much larger clone is a single base apart. The rearranged chain carries TRBV5-1 and TRBJ1-2; D gene: possibly TRBD1, on 5 matching bases. Sequencing was carried out using sorted CD4+, CD8+, or CD8+CD57+ T cells (not recorded which) from PBMCs. The TCR was taken from a human donor with aplastic anemia. DNA sequence: TGCGCCAGCAGCTTTGCAGGGCCAAACTATGGCTACACCTTC. This is translated as CASSFAGPNYGYTF.